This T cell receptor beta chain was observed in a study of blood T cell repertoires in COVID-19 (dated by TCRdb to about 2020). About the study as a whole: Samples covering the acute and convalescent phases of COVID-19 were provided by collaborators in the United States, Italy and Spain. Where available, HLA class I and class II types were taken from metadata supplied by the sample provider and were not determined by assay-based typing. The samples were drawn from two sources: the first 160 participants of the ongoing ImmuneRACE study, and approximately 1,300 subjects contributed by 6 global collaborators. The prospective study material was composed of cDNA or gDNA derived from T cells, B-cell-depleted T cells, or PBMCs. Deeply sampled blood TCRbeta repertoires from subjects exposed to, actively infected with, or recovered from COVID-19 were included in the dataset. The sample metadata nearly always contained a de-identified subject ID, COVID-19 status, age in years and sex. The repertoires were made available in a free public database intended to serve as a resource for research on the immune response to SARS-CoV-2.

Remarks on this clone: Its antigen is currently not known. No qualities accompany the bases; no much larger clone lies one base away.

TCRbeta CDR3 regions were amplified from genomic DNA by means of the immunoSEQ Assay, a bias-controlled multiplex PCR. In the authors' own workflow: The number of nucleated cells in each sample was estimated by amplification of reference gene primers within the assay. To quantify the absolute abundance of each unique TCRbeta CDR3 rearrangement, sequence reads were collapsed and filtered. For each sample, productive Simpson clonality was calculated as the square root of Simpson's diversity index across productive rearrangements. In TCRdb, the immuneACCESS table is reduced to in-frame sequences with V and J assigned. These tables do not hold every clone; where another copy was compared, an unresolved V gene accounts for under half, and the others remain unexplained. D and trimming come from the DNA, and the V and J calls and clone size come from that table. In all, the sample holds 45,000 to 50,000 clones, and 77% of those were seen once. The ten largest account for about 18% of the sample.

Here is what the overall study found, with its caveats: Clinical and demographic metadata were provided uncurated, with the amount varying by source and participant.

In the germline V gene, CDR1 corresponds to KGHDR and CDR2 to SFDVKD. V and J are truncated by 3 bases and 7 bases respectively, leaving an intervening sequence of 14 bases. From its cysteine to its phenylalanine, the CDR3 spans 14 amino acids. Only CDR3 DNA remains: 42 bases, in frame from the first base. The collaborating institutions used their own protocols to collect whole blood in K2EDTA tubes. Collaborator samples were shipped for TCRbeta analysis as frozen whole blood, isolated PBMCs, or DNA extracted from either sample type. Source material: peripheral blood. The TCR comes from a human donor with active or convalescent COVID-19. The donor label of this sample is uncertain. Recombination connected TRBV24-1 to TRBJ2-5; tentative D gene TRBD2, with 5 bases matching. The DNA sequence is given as TGTGCCACCAGTGATCAAGGACTCGGAGTGACCCAGTACTTC. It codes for CATSDQGLGVTQYF.